Shown below are 16 T cell receptor beta chains from a single sample sequenced in a study of T cells in Graves' hyperthyroidism and ophthalmopathy (dated by TCRdb to about 2019). The library was built by means of multiplex PCR. The sequencing machine was an Illumina HiSeq 2000. The TCR beta CDR3 regions were amplified from RNA transcripts. For the first round of RT-PCR on the TCR CDR3, the HTBI primer set was used together with the Qiagen OneStep RT-PCR kit. Through fastp at Q25 and MiXCR, TCRdb rebuilt clones from the public reads, retaining in-frame beta chains. Entries that share a CDR3 protein sequence are merged under the most common genes and DNA. For this sample the table gives 600,000 to 650,000 distinct CDR3 sequences, of which roughly 20% were detected only once. The top ten clonotypes cover about 35% of the sample. Sequencing input: blood. The receptors derive from a man aged 25 to 40 with Graves' ophthalmopathy.

V usage is TRBV20-1 and J usage is TRBJ2-2; 9 bases map to TRBD2. Germline CDR1 DFQATT, CDR2 SNEGSKA (reference sequence). The CDR3 runs 14 residues. Trimming at V came to 6 bases and at J to 6 bases, leaving 8 bases not matched to a gene. The CDR3 sequence: CSAVPGTSSGELFF. CDR3 sequence (DNA): TGCAGTGCGGTCCCCGGGACTAGCTCCGGGGAGCTGTTTTTT.

The sample holds many counts of this clonotype. CDR3: CASSQGTGVAEAFF. The DNA of the CDR3 is TGTGCCAGCAGTCAGGGGACAGGGGTGGCTGAAGCTTTCTTT. The chain employs TRBV27 and TRBJ1-1, with 10 nucleotides matching TRBD1. The length of the CDR3 is 14 residues. V lost 5 bases, J lost 6 bases, and 6 bases stayed unmatched. Per germline, CDR1 MNHEY and CDR2 SMNVEV (reference sequence).

This sequence joins TRBV4-2 and TRBJ2-1, with a tentative D call TRBD2 (5 bases). V lost 0 bases to trimming and J lost 0 bases, with 15 bases between them. CDR3 length: 18 amino acids. Germline loops: CDR1 LGHNA, CDR2 YNFKEQ. DNA for the CDR3: TGTGCCAGCAGCCAAGATCGGGGTCTCTCGAGCTCCTACAATGAGCAGTTCTTC. Translating it yields CASSQDRGLSSSYNEQFF.

This clonotype has a handful of counts. The chain employs TRBV20-1 and TRBJ1-4; 7 bases agree with TRBD1. Germline CDR1 is DFQATT and CDR2 is SNEGSKA (reference sequence). This CDR3 is 13 amino acids long. V lost 5 bases, J lost 5 bases, and 5 bases stayed unmatched. CDR3 bases: TGCAGTGCTCCGGACAGGAGGAATGAAAAACTGTTTTTT. It encodes CSAPDRRNEKLFF.

This clonotype was recorded at least ten times. The rearrangement links TRBV15 to TRBJ1-5; D gene uncertain. V was pared by 7 bases and J by 0 bases, with 13 bases between. Germline assignment: CDR1 LNHNV and CDR2 YYDKDF (reference sequence). CDR3 length equals 15 residues. The CDR3 protein is CATTKDPYSNQPQHF. CDR3 nucleotides: TGTGCCACCACTAAGGACCCTTATAGCAATCAGCCCCAGCATTTT.

This clonotype was seen a handful of times. The chain carries TRBV28 and TRBJ2-7, with D maybe TRBD2 (5 bases). The CDR3 covers 13 residues. Germline CDR1 MDHEN, CDR2 SYDVKM. The germline V and J ends were trimmed by 3 bases and 3 bases, with 9 bases remaining between them. In DNA, the CDR3 is TGTGCCAGCAGTTTCACTAGTGTCTACGAGCAGTACTTC. It codes for CASSFTSVYEQYF.

The V and J genes are TRBV5-8 and TRBJ2-7; 11 nucleotides line up with TRBD2. Germline V CDR1 and CDR2: SGHTS, YDEGEE. The CDR3 covers 16 residues. V lost 1 base, J lost 2 bases, and 5 bases stayed unmatched. Written as DNA, the CDR3 is TGTGCCAGCAGCTTGTGGGGGACTAGCGGAGCCTACGAGCAGTACTTC. Translated: CASSLWGTSGAYEQYF.

This clonotype was counted ten times or more. The chain links TRBV7-3 to TRBJ2-7, with a possible D match to TRBD1 (6 bases). Germline CDR1 SGHTA, CDR2 FQGTGA. V lost 5 bases, J lost 0 bases, and 11 bases lay in between. The CDR3 is made up of 14 amino acids. This CDR3 reads CASSPDSFSYEQYF. CDR3 nucleotides: TGTGCCAGCAGCCCGGACAGTTTCTCCTACGAGCAGTACTTC.

The chain uses TRBV4-1 and TRBJ1-2; 8 nucleotides align to TRBD1. CDR3 length equals 16 residues. Germline CDR1 and CDR2: MGHRA and YSYEKL. With V trimmed by 1 base and J by 0 bases, 4 bases remained unmatched. DNA for the CDR3: TGCGCCAGCAGCCAAGGGGACAGGTCGGCTAACTATGGCTACACCTTC. Translated, it gives CASSQGDRSANYGYTF.

There are many counts of this clonotype. V usage is TRBV2 and J usage is TRBJ1-5, with D perhaps matching TRBD1 (6 bases). The CDR3 covers 14 residues. Germline CDR1 reads SNHLY; CDR2 reads FYNNEI. V lost 3 bases to trimming and J lost 1 base, with 7 bases between them. The CDR3 sequence is CASSEGASNQPQHF. CDR3 DNA: TGTGCCAGCAGTGAGGGGGCAAGCAATCAGCCCCAGCATTTT.

To note about this clonotype: The junction departs from the called germline gene at one end, perhaps through a read error. The rearrangement uses TRBV7-3 and TRBJ2-5; the match to TRBD1 covers 7 bases. Looked up from germline, CDR1 is SGHTA and CDR2 is FQGTGA. The CDR3 is made up of 16 amino acids. In DNA, the CDR3 is TGTGCCAGCAGCTTAGGGGGCAGGGGGAACCAGGAGACCCAGTACTTC. Its translation: CASSLGGRGNQETQYF.

The rearrangement uses TRBV20-1 and TRBJ2-1; 7 bases fit TRBD2. The CDR3 is 17 residues long. V lost 4 bases to trimming and J lost 8 bases; unmatched junction nucleotides: 20. CDR1 is DFQATT, CDR2 SNEGSKA, per germline (reference sequence). The CDR3 here is CSATRSGGGRGSDEQFF. The CDR3 DNA reads as TGCAGTGCTACCCGGTCGGGTGGCGGGAGAGGGTCTGATGAGCAGTTCTTC.

The chain carries TRBV27 and TRBJ1-1, with D possibly matching TRBD1 (5 bases). The V end was cut by 6 bases, the J end by 7 bases, with 15 bases between. Germline assignment: CDR1 MNHEY and CDR2 SMNVEV (reference sequence). CDR3 length: 13 amino acids. CDR3 sequence (DNA): TGTGCCAGCAGCCCTACCCGGGGGAATGAAGCTTTCTTT. Translated: CASSPTRGNEAFF.

The chain couples TRBV2 to TRBJ2-1, with 7 bases matching TRBD2. Germline CDR1 and CDR2: SNHLY and FYNNEI. V was pared by 4 bases and J by 0 bases, with 15 bases of the junction left unmatched. CDR3 length: 19 amino acids. The CDR3 protein is CASSVRGSGHQSSYNEQFF. The DNA of the CDR3 is TGTGCCAGCAGTGTAAGGGGTAGCGGGCATCAGAGCTCCTACAATGAGCAGTTCTTC.

There are a few counts of this clonotype. The V gene is TRBV30, the J gene TRBJ1-2; 7 bases map to TRBD1. The CDR3 is made up of 11 amino acids. The V gene end was trimmed by 8 bases and the J gene end by 10 bases; junction bases not matched to a gene: 10. Looked up from germline, CDR1 is GTSNPN and CDR2 is SVGIG (reference sequence). The CDR3 coding sequence is TGTGCCCTACGACAGGGACCTTTCTACACCTTC. It is translated as CALRQGPFYTF.

This sequence joins TRBV29-1 and TRBJ2-7; D perhaps matches TRBD1 (5 bases). Germline lookup yields CDR1 SQVTM and CDR2 ANQGSEA. The CDR3 has 13 amino acids. V dropped 8 bases and J dropped 3 bases, with 17 bases sitting between them. This chain's CDR3 is CSFTLTASYEQYF. The CDR3 region has the DNA TGCAGCTTTACTTTGACAGCGAGCTACGAGCAGTACTTC.